Here is one TCR beta chain with its context. This specimen comes from a study of blood T cell repertoires in COVID-19. Study information: The United States, Italy and Spain provided the acute and convalescent COVID-19 samples.

Source study methods: Amplifying reference gene primers gave estimates of nucleated cell counts. Some clones are missing from TCRdb's copy, which holds only in-frame ones; the method was immunoSEQ multiplex PCR. V and J calls and clone size are as listed in that table; D and trimming were resolved from the DNA. The table has 130,000 or so clones, about four fifths seen once; the top ten hold about 1.6%. V lost 5 bases to trimming and J lost 4 bases, with 8 bases between them. The germline V gene encodes CDR1 GTSNPN and CDR2 SVGIG (reference sequence). The CDR3 is 11 residues long. The sequence was obtained from a human donor in a cohort sampled during active COVID-19. The rearrangement links TRBV30 to TRBJ2-5; D remains ambiguous. Sequenced material: peripheral blood. The CDR3 coding sequence is TGTGCCTGGTCATCGGGAGAGACCCAGTACTTC. Translated, it gives CAWSSGETQYF.